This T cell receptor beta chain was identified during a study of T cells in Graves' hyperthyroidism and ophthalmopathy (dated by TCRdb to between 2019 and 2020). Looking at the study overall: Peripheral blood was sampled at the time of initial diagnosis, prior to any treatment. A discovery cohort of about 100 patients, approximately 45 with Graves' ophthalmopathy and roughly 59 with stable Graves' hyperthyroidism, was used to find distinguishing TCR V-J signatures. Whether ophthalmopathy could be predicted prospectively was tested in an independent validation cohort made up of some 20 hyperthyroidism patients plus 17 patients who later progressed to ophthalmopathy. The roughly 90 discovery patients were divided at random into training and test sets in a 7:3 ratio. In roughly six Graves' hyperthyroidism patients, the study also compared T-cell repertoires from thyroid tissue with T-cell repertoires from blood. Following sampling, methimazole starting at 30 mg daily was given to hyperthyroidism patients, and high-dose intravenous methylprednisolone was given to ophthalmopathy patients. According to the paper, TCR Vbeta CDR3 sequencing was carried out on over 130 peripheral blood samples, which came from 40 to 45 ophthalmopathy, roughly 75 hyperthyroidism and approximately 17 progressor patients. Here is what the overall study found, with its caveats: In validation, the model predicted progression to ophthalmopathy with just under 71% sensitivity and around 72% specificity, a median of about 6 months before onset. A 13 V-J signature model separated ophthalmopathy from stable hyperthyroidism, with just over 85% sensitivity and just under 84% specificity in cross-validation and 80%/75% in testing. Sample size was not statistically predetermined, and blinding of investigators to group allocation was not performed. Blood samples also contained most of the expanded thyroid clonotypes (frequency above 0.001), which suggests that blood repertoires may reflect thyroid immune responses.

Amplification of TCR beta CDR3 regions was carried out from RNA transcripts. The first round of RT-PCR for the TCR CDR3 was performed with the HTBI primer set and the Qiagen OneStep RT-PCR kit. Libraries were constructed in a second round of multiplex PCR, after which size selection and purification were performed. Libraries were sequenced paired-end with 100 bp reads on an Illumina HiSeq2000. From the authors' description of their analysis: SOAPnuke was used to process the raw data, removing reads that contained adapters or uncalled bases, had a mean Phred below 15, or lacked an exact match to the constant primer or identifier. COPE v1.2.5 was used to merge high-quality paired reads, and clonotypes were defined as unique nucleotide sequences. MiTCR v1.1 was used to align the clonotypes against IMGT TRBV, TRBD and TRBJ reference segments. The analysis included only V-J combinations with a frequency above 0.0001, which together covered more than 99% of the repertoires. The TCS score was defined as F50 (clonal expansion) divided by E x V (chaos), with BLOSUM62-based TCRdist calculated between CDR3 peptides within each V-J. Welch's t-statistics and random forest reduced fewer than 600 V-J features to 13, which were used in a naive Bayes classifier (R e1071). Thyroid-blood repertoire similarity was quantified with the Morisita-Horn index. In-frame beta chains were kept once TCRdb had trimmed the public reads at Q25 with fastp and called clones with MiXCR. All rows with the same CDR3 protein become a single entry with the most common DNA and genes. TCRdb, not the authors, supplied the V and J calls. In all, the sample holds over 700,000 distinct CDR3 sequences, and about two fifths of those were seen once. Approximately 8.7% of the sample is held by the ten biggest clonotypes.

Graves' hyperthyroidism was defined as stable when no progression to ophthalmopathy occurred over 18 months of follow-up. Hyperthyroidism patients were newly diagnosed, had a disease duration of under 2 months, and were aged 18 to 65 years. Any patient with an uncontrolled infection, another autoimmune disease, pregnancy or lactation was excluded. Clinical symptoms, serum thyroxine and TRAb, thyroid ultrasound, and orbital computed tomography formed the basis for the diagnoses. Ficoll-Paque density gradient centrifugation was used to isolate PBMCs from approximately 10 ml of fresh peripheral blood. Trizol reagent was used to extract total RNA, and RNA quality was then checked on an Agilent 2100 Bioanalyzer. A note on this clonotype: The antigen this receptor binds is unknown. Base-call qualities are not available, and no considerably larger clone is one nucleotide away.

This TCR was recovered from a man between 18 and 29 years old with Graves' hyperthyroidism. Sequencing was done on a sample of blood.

The CDR3 protein: CSAAGGPDGELFF. The DNA sequence follows: TGCAGCGCCGCGGGGGGGCCTGACGGGGAGCTGTTTTTT. Recombination linked TRBV29-1 to TRBJ2-2; the central 9 bases match TRBD2. The V end gives up 7 bases and the J end 7 bases, leaving 7 bases in the junction not matched to a gene. The CDR3 sequence holds 13 residues, the cysteine and phenylalanine included. Only the CDR3 DNA stays, 39 bases, in frame from base 1. CDR1 SQVTM and CDR2 ANQGSEA are derived from the germline V gene.